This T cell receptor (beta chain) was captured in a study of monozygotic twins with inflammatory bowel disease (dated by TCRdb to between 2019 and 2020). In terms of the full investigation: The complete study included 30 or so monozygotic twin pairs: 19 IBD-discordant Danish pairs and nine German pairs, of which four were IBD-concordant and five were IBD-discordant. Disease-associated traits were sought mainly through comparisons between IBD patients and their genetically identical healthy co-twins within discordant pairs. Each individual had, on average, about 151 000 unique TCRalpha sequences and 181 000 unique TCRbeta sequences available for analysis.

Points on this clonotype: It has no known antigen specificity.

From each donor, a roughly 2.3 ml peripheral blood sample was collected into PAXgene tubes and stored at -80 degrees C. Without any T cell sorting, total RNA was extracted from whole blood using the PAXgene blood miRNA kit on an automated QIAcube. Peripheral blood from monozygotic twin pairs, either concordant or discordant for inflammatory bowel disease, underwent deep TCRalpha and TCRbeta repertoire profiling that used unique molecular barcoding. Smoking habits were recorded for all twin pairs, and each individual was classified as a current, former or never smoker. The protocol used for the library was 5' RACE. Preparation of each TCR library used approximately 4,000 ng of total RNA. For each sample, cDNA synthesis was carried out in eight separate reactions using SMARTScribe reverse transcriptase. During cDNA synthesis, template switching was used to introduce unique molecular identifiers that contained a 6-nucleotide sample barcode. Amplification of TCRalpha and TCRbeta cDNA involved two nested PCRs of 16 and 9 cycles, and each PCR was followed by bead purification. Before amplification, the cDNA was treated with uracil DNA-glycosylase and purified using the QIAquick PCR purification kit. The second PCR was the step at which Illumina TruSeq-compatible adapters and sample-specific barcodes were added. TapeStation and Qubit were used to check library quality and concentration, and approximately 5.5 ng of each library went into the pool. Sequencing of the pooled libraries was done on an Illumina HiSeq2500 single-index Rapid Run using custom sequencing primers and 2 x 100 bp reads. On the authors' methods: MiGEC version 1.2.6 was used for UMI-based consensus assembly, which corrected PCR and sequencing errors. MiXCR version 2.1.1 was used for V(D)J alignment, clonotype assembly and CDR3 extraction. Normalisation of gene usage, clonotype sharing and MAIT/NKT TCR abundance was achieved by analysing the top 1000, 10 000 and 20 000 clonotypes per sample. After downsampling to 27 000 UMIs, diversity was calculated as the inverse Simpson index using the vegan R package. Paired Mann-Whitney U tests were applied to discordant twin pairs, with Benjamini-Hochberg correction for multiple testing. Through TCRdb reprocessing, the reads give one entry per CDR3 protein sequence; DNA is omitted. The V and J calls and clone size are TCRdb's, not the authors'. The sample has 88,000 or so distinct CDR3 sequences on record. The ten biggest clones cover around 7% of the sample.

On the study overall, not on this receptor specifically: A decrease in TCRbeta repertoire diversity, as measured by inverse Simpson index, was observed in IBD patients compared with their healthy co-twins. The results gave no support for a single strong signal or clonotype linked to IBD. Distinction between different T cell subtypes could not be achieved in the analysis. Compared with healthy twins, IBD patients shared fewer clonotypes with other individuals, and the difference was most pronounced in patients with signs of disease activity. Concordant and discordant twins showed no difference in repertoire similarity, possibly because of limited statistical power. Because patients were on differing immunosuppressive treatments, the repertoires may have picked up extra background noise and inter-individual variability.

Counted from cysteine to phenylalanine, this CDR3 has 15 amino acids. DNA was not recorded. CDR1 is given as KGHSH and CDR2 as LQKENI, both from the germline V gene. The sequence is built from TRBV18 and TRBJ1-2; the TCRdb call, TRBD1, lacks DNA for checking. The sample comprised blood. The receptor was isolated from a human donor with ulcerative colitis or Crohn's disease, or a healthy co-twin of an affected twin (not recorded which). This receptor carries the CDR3 CASSQKEGTVYGYTF.